A single sample is the source of the 15 T cell receptor beta chains below, sequenced in a study of OX40 agonist ivuxolimab in advanced cancers. Here immunoSEQ multiplex PCR was the method, and the copy in TCRdb shows in-frame clones only, minus some. The profile shows over 70,000 clones, just over 85% of them singletons. Specimen: CD4+ or CD8+ T cells sorted from blood, collected in a trial of the OX40 agonist ivuxolimab. All receptors derive from an adult with an advanced solid tumor such as melanoma, head and neck, liver or kidney cancer.

The chain recombines TRBV5-5 with TRBJ2-3; TRBD2 agrees at 7 bases. Trimming at V came to 6 bases and at J to 5 bases, leaving 12 bases not matched to a gene. This CDR3 contains 15 residues. Per germline, CDR1 SGHKS and CDR2 YYEKEE (reference sequence). The CDR3 bases are TGTGCCAGCACCTCGGGGGGAAGGCAGATAGATACGCAGTATTTT. It codes for CASTSGGRQIDTQYF.

The V gene is TRBV2, the J gene TRBJ2-7, with D possibly being TRBD2 (6 bases). This CDR3 is built from 14 residues. V lost 6 bases, J lost 2 bases, and 14 bases lay in between. Germline V lookup: CDR1 SNHLY, CDR2 FYNNEI. The CDR3 sequence: CASSQGGSAYEQYF. The CDR3 coding sequence is TGTGCCAGCAGCCAGGGAGGATCTGCCTACGAGCAGTACTTC.

The rearrangement joins TRBV7-9 to TRBJ1-1, with 8 bases that match TRBD1. The CDR3 extends over 13 amino acids. Looked up from germline, CDR1 is SEHNR and CDR2 is FQNEAQ (reference sequence). Germline trimming cut 8 bases from V and 3 bases from J; bases unmatched to any gene: 5. The CDR3 sequence is CASQDREDTEAFF. The DNA for the CDR3 is TGTGCCAGCCAGGACAGGGAGGACACTGAAGCTTTCTTT.

In this sample, this clone turned up once. This sequence joins TRBV30 and TRBJ1-1; TRBD1 matches 9 bases. Germline-derived CDR1 and CDR2 are GTSNPN and SVGIG (reference sequence). CDR3 length: 14 residues. J lost 0 bases, V lost 5 bases, and 4 bases had no gene match. The CDR3 reads CAWGGTGMNTEAFF. Written as DNA, the CDR3 is TGTGCCTGGGGGGGGACAGGGATGAACACTGAAGCTTTCTTT. Using reference TRBV30 and TRBJ1-1 for the parts outside the CDR3, the full variable domain is SQTIHQWPATLVQPVGSPLSLECTVEGTSNPNLYWYRQAAGRGLQLLFYSVGIGQISSEVPQNLSASRPQDRQFILSSKKLLLSDSGFYLCAWGGTGMNTEAFFGQGTRLTVV.

The chain is built from TRBV5-1 and TRBJ2-1, with 12 positions matching TRBD2. The CDR3 length is 16 residues. V lost 0 bases, J lost 7 bases, and 5 bases stayed unmatched. The germline CDR1 and CDR2 sequences are SGHRS and YFSETQ. The CDR3 DNA reads TGCGCCAGCAGCTTGGCCGTACTAGCGGGAGGTAATGAGCAGTTCTTC. This encodes CASSLAVLAGGNEQFF.

Notes on this clone: The sample has other DNA sequences that encode this CDR3 too. The chain uses TRBV28 and TRBJ2-5; no firm D call. The germline V and J ends were trimmed by 5 bases and 5 bases, with 6 bases remaining between them. The CDR3 has 11 amino acids. CDR1 and CDR2 from the germline V gene are MDHEN and SYDVKM. This CDR3 is CASSLGETQYF. The CDR3 coding sequence is TGTGCCAGCAGTCTTGGGGAGACCCAGTACTTC.

The chain couples TRBV5-4 to TRBJ2-7; 11 bases line up with TRBD2. Germline CDR1 is SGHNT and CDR2 is YYREEE (reference sequence). The CDR3 runs 15 residues. V trimming: 3 bases; J trimming: 5 bases; junction bases outside the gene matches: 7. CDR3 sequence reads: CASSSLAGGSDEQYF. CDR3 sequence (DNA): TGTGCCAGCAGCTCCCTAGCGGGGGGTTCGGACGAGCAGTACTTC.

The rearrangement links TRBV28 to TRBJ1-3; D is possibly TRBD1 (5 bases). The V and J ends lost 3 bases and 4 bases respectively, with 13 bases between them. Germline V gene lookup returns CDR1 MDHEN and CDR2 SYDVKM. CDR3 length equals 15 residues. The CDR3 protein is CASSFRGLRGNTIYF. The CDR3 DNA follows: TGTGCCAGCAGTTTCCGGGGACTGAGGGGAAACACCATATATTTT.

The chain uses TRBV28 and TRBJ2-3; no firm D call. This CDR3 contains 14 residues. CDR1 is MDHEN and CDR2 is SYDVKM in the germline V gene. Trimming cost V 6 bases and J 2 bases, with 12 bases left between them. The chain's CDR3 is CASRDHHLTDTQYF. The CDR3 nucleotides read TGTGCCAGCAGGGACCATCACCTCACAGATACGCAGTATTTT.

The V and J genes are TRBV21-1 and TRBJ2-3; the listed D gene, TRBD2, was not tested against the DNA. TRBV21-1 is marked as a pseudogene. The CDR3 contains 16 residues. The CDR3 sequence is CASSQRTSGSTDTQYF. CDR3 bases: TGTGCCAGCAGCCAGAGGACTAGCGGAAGCACAGATACGCAGTATTTT.

The V call is TRBV5-4, the J call TRBJ1-6; D remains unclear. The length of the CDR3 is 14 residues. Trimming left V 5 bases short and J 7 bases short, with 13 bases between. The V gene's germline CDR1 is SGHNT and CDR2 YYREEE (reference sequence). CDR3 amino acids: CASRGDTLNSPLHF. CDR3 bases: TGTGCCAGCAGGGGAGACACGTTAAATTCACCCCTCCACTTT.

The V gene is TRBV6-5, the J gene TRBJ2-1; 7 nucleotides agree with TRBD2. Germline V gene data show CDR1 as MNHEY and CDR2 as SVGAGI. The CDR3 has 14 residues. V shed 6 bases, J shed 5 bases, and the junction held 7 bases outside the gene matches. CDR3 bases: TGTGCCAGCAGGTCCGGGACTACAGACAATGAGCAGTTCTTC. Translated, it gives CASRSGTTDNEQFF.

The CDR3 nucleotides read TGTGCCAGCAGCTTATCGAACAGCTACGAGCAGTACTTC. It yields the protein CASSLSNSYEQYF. The chain recombines TRBV7-9 with TRBJ2-5; no clear D gene. The J call may be incorrect, as the DNA end agrees better with TRBJ2-7. The length of the CDR3 is 13 residues. Germline V gene lookup returns CDR1 SEHNR and CDR2 FQNEAQ (reference sequence).

The chain links TRBV30 to TRBJ1-5; no reliable D call. CDR3 length: 13 residues. Looked up from germline, CDR1 is GTSNPN and CDR2 is SVGIG (reference sequence). The germline V and J ends were trimmed by 3 bases and 3 bases, with 9 bases remaining between them. CDR3 nucleotide sequence: TGTGCCTGGAGGTCGGGGTTCAATCAGCCCCAGCATTTT. Its protein is CAWRSGFNQPQHF.

The CDR3 DNA is TGCGCCAGCAGCTTGGGAGACAGGGGGCCCGGCACCGGGGAGCTGTTTTTT. As protein: CASSLGDRGPGTGELFF. The chain joins TRBV5-1 to TRBJ2-2; TRBD1 aligns across 10 bases. CDR1 and CDR2 (germline): SGHRS, YFSETQ. V was clipped by 0 bases and J by 4 bases; unmatched bases: 6. CDR3 length: 17 residues.